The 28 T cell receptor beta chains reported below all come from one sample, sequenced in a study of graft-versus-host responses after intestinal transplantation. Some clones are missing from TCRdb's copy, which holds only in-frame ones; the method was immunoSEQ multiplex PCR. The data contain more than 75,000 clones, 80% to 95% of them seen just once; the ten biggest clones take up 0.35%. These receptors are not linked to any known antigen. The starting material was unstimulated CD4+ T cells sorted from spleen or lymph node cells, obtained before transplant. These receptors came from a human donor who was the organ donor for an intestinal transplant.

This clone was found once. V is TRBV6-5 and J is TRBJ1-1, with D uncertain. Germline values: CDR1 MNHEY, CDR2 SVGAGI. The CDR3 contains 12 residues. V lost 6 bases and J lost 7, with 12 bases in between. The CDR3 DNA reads TGTGCCAGCAGCAAAGGAGGGAGTGAAGCTTTCTTT. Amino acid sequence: CASSKGGSEAFF.

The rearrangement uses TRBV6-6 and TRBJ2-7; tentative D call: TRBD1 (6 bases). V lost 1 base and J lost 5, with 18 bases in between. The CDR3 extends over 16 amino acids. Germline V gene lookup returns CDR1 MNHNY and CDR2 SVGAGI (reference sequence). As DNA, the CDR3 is TGTGCCAGCAGTTACTTGGGACAAGTTACGTGGGACGAGCAGTACTTC. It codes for CASSYLGQVTWDEQYF.

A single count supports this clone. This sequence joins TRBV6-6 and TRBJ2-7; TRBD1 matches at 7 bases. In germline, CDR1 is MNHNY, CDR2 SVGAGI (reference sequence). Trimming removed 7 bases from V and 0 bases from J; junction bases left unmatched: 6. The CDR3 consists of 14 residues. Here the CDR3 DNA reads TGTGCCAGCATCTCCCGGGACAGCTCCTACGAGCAGTACTTC. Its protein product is CASISRDSSYEQYF.

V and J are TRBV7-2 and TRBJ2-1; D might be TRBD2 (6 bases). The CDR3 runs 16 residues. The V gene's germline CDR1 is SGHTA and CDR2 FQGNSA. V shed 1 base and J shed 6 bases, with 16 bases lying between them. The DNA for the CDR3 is TGTGCCAGCAGCTTAGGGGTAGCGGTGGTTTTCAATGAGCAGTTCTTC. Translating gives CASSLGVAVVFNEQFF.

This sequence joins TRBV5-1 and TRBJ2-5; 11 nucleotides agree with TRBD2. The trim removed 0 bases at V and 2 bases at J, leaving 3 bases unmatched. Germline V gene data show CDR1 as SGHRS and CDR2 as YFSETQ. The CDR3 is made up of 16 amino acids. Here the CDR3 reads CASSLVGTSGQETQYF. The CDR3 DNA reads TGCGCCAGCAGCTTGGTGGGGACTAGCGGTCAAGAGACCCAGTACTTC. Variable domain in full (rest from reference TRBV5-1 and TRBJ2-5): KAGVTQTPRYLIKTRGQQVTLSCSPISGHRSVSWYQQTPGQGLQFLFEYFSETQRNKGNFPGRFSGRQFSNSRSEMNVSTLELGDSALYLCASSLVGTSGQETQYFGPGTRLLVL.

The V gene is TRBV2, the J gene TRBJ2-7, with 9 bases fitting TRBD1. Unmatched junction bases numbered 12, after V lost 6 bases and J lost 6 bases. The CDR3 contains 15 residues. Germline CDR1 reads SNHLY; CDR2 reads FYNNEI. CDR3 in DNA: TGTGCCAGCAGGCCTACCGGGACAGGGAGGCGCGAGCAGTACTTC. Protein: CASRPTGTGRREQYF.

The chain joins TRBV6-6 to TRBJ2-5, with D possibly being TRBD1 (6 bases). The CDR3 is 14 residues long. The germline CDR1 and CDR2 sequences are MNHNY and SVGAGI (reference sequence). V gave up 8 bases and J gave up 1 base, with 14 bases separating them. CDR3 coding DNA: TGTGCCAGCGGCGGCAGGGGAGTCCAAGAGACCCAGTACTTC. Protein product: CASGGRGVQETQYF.

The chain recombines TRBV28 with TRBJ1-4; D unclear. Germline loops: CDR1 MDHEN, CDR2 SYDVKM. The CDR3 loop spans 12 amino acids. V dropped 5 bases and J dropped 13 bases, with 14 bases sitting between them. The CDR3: CASSIRPRRLFF. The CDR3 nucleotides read TGTGCCAGCAGTATCCGACCGAGGCGACTGTTTTTT.

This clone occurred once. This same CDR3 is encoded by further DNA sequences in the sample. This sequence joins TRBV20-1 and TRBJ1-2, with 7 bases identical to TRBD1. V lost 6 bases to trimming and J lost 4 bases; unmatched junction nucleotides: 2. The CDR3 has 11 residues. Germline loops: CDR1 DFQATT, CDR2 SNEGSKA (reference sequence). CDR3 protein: CSARTGYGYTF. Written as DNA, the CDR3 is TGCAGTGCCAGGACAGGCTATGGCTACACCTTC.

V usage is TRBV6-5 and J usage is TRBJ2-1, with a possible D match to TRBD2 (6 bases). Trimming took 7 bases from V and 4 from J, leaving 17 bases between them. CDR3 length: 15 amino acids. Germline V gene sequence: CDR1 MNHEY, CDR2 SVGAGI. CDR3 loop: CASKEAGSQYNEQFF. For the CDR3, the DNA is TGTGCCAGCAAGGAGGCGGGGAGCCAATACAATGAGCAGTTCTTC.

CDR3 nucleotide sequence: TGTGCCAGCAGCCTGGTTGGGAGGCCCGGGAGCGAGCAGTACTTC. Translating it yields CASSLVGRPGSEQYF. The chain combines TRBV21-1 with TRBJ2-7; TRBD2 reflects the table's D call only, with no check against the DNA. TRBV21-1 is a recognized pseudogene. The CDR3 length is 15 residues.

The CDR3 reads CASSQALTSGGTDTQYF. CDR3 DNA: TGTGCCAGCAGCCAAGCCCTGACTAGCGGGGGCACAGATACGCAGTATTTT. The rearrangement uses TRBV4-2 and TRBJ2-3; 11 bases are shared with TRBD2. V shed 1 base and J 1 base; nucleotides not matched to a gene: 4. The CDR3 sequence is 17 residues long. Germline V gene lookup returns CDR1 LGHNA and CDR2 YNFKEQ.

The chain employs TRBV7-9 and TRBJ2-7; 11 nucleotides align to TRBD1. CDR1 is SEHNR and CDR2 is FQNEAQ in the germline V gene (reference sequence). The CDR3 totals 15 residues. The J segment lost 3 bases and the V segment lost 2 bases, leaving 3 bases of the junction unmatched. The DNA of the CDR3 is TGTGCCAGCAGCTTAATCGGGACAGGGGGCTACGAGCAGTACTTC. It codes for CASSLIGTGGYEQYF.

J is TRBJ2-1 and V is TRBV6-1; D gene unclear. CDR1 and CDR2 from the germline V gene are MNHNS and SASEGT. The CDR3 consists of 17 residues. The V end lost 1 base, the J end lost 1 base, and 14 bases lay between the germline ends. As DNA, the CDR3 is TGTGCCAGCAGTGAAGGGGTCAACAGTCATTCCTACAATGAGCAGTTCTTC. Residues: CASSEGVNSHSYNEQFF.

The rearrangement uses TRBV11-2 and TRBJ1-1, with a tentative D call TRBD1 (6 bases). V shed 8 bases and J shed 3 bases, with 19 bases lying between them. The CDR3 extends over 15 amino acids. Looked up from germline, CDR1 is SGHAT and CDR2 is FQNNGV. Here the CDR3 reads CASPRTAHGDTEAFF. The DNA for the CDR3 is TGTGCCAGCCCCAGGACAGCCCACGGGGACACTGAAGCTTTCTTT.

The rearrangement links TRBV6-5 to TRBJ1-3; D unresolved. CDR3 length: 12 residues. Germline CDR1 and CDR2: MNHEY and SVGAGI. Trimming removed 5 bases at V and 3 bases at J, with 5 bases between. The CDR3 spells CASSTGGNTIYF. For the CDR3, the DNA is TGTGCCAGCAGTACCGGTGGAAACACCATATATTTT.

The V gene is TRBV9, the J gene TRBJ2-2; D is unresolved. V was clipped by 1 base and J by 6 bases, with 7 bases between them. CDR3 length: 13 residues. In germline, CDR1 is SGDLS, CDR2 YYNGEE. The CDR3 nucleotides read TGTGCCAGCAGCGTATTCTTTGCCGGGGAGCTGTTTTTT. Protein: CASSVFFAGELFF.

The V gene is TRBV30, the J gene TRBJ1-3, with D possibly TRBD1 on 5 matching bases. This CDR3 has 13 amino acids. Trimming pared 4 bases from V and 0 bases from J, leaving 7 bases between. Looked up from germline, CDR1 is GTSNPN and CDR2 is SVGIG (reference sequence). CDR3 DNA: TGTGCCTGGACAGGGTACTCTGGAAACACCATATATTTT. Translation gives CAWTGYSGNTIYF.

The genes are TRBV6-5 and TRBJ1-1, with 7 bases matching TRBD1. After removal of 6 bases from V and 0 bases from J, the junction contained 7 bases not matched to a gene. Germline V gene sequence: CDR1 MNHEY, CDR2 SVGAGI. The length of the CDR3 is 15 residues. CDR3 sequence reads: CASSRDSPMNTEAFF. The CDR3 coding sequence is TGTGCCAGCAGCAGGGACAGTCCAATGAACACTGAAGCTTTCTTT.

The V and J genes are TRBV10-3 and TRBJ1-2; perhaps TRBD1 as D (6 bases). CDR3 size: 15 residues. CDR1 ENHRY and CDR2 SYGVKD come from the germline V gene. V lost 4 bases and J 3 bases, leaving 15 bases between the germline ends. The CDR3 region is CAISGETGSYYGYTF. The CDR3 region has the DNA TGTGCCATCAGTGGAGAGACAGGCTCTTACTATGGCTACACCTTC.

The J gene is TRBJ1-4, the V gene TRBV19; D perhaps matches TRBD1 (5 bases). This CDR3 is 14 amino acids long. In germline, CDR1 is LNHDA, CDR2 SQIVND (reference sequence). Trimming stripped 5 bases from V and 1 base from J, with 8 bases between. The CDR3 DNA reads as TGTGCCAGTAGTGAGACAGTAACTAATGAAAAACTGTTTTTT. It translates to CASSETVTNEKLFF.

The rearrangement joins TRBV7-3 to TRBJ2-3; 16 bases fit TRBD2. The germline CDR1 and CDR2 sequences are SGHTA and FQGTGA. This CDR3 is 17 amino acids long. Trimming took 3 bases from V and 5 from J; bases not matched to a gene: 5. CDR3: CASSLGLAGGPIDTQYF. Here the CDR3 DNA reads TGTGCCAGCAGCTTGGGACTAGCGGGGGGGCCGATAGATACGCAGTATTTT.

CDR3 in DNA: TGTGCCAGCAGTTTATCCGGGACAGGGTCCGGGGAGCTGTTTTTT. It translates to CASSLSGTGSGELFF. The J gene is TRBJ2-2, the V gene TRBV6-6; TRBD1 agrees at 9 bases. This CDR3 spans 15 amino acids. Germline CDR1 and CDR2: MNHNY and SVGAGI (reference sequence). The V segment lost 4 bases and the J segment 6 bases; nucleotides outside the gene matches: 6.

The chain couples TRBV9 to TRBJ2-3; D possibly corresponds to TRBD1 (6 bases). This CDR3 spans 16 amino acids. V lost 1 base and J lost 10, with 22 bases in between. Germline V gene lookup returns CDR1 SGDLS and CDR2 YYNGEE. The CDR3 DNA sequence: TGTGCCAGCAGCGTATCCCAAATCGGCAGGACAGAGGCGCAGTATTTT. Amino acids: CASSVSQIGRTEAQYF.

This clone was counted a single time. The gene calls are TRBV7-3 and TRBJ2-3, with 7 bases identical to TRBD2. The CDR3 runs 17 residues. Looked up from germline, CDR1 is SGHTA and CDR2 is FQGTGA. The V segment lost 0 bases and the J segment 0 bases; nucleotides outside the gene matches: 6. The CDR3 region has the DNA TGTGCCAGCAGCTTAACCGGCGGGGGTGGTAGCACAGATACGCAGTATTTT. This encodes CASSLTGGGGSTDTQYF.

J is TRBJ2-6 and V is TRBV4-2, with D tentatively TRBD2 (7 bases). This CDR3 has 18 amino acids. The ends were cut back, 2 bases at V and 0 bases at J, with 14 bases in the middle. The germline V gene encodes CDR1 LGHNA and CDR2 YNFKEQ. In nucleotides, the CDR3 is TGTGCCAGCAGCCAAACGGGGGGCGGAAGCTCTGGGGCCAACGTCCTGACTTTC. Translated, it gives CASSQTGGGSSGANVLTF.

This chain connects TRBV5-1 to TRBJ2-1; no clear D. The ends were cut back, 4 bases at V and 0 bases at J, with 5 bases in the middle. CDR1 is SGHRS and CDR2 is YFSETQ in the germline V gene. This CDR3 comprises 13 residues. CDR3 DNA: TGCGCCAGCAGCCGAGTCTCCTACAATGAGCAGTTCTTC. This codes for CASSRVSYNEQFF.

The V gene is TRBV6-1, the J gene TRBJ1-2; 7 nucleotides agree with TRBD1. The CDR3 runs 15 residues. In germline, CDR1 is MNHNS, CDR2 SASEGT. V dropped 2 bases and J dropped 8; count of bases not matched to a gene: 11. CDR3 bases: TGTGCCAGCAGTGAACGGATGGACAGGAGCTCCGGCTACACCTTC. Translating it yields CASSERMDRSSGYTF.